One and the same sample provided the 25 T cell receptor beta chains below, sequenced in a study of blood T cell dynamics during melanoma immunotherapy. Sequenced by immunoSEQ multiplex PCR; TCRdb stores in-frame clones only, minus some. The data show 7,000 to 10,000 clones, approximately 85% seen once. Time point meaning: week 3, after first cycle of checkpoint inhibitor. Source: blood, taken from a patient treated with checkpoint blockade. These receptors were obtained from a human donor with melanoma.

This chain uses TRBV11-2 with TRBJ1-6; D may be TRBD1 (6 bases). Trimming removed 3 bases at V and 7 bases at J, with 13 bases between. Germline CDR1 reads SGHAT; CDR2 reads FQNNGV. This CDR3 has 15 amino acids. Here the CDR3 DNA reads TGTGCCAGCAGCTTCATATTGCAGGGGAATTCACCCCTCCACTTT. This sequence encodes CASSFILQGNSPLHF.

The V gene is TRBV6-1, the J gene TRBJ2-7; 7 bases match TRBD2. The J segment lost 2 bases and the V segment lost 3 bases, leaving 7 bases of the junction unmatched. The CDR3 is 15 residues long. Per the germline V gene, CDR1 is MNHNS and CDR2 is SASEGT. CDR3 bases: TGTGCCAGCAGTGATCCCCCGGGACTAACCTACGAGCAGTACTTC. Protein product: CASSDPPGLTYEQYF.

The CDR3 reads CASSPRTAVHQETQYF. The CDR3 DNA is TGTGCCAGCAGCCCCAGGACGGCCGTCCACCAAGAGACCCAGTACTTC. This chain uses TRBV13 with TRBJ2-5; D ambiguous. Germline V gene lookup returns CDR1 PRHDT and CDR2 FYEKMQ (reference sequence). This CDR3 spans 16 amino acids. Between the trimmed V and J ends, which lost 5 bases and 0 bases, there was a span of 16 bases.

The chain uses TRBV6-5 and TRBJ1-6; possible D gene TRBD1, 5 bases. The CDR3 runs to 14 residues. The V and J ends lost 5 bases and 10 bases respectively, with 15 bases between them. In germline, CDR1 is MNHEY, CDR2 SVGAGI. DNA for the CDR3: TGTGCCAGCAGTCGGGACTTTAACTTATCACCCCTCCACTTT. As protein: CASSRDFNLSPLHF.

This clone was picked up a small number of times. The chain joins TRBV11-2 to TRBJ2-6; D is ambiguous. Germline V gene data show CDR1 as SGHAT and CDR2 as FQNNGV. The CDR3 sequence is 17 residues long. Deletions cut 0 bases from V and 0 bases from J, with 9 bases between. The CDR3 spells CASSLDLWVSGANVLTF. The DNA for the CDR3 is TGTGCCAGCAGCTTAGATCTGTGGGTCTCTGGGGCCAACGTCCTGACTTTC.

The J gene is TRBJ1-1, the V gene TRBV19, with a tentative D call TRBD1 (6 bases). V lost 2 bases, J lost 6 bases, and 10 bases lay in between. CDR1 and CDR2 (germline): LNHDA, SQIVND (reference sequence). This CDR3 comprises 13 residues. CDR3 loop: CASSIQGWAEAFF. As DNA, the CDR3 is TGTGCCAGTAGTATACAGGGGTGGGCTGAAGCTTTCTTT. The complete variable domain, with remaining parts taken from reference TRBV19 and TRBJ1-1, reads DGGITQSPKYLFRKEGQNVTLSCEQNLNHDAMYWYRQDPGQGLRLIYYSQIVNDFQKGDIAEGYSVSREKKESFPLTVTSAQKNPTAFYLCASSIQGWAEAFFGQGTRLTVV.

A single count supports this clone. The chain employs TRBV18 and TRBJ1-5; 7 nucleotides agree with TRBD1. Looked up from germline, CDR1 is KGHSH and CDR2 is LQKENI. The V segment lost 4 bases and the J segment 4 bases; nucleotides outside the gene matches: 4. The CDR3 extends over 14 amino acids. In DNA form, the CDR3 reads TGTGCCAGCTCACGCTCGGGACAGAATCAGCCCCAGCATTTT. Residues: CASSRSGQNQPQHF.

The V call is TRBV29-1, the J call TRBJ2-7, with D uncertain. The CDR3 runs to 12 residues. The V gene lost 7 bases and the J gene lost 5 bases, with 15 bases spanning the gap. Germline loops: CDR1 SQVTM, CDR2 ANQGSEA. The CDR3 is CSEPDQVHEQYF. The CDR3 nucleotides read TGCAGCGAGCCCGACCAAGTCCACGAGCAGTACTTC.

This chain joins TRBV28 and TRBJ1-1; maybe TRBD1 (5 bases). Trimming removed 6 bases from V and 0 bases from J, with 8 bases in between. This CDR3 contains 13 residues. Germline-derived CDR1 and CDR2 are MDHEN and SYDVKM. CDR3: CASRGVMNTEAFF. The DNA of the CDR3 is TGTGCCAGCAGGGGGGTCATGAACACTGAAGCTTTCTTT.

The chain combines TRBV12-1 with TRBJ2-7; TRBD1, as called in the table, went unchecked against the DNA. TRBV12-1 is termed a pseudogene. This CDR3 spans 16 amino acids. The CDR3 here is CASSTPADRPRDEQYF. CDR3 in DNA: TGTGCCAGCAGCACCCCCGCCGACAGGCCCAGGGACGAGCAGTACTTC.

V usage is TRBV7-2 and J usage is TRBJ2-7; 10 nucleotides match TRBD1. V was clipped by 5 bases and J by 6 bases; unmatched bases: 7. The germline gives CDR1 SGHTA, CDR2 FQGNSA. The CDR3 contains 14 residues. CDR3 nucleotide sequence: TGTGCCAGCAGCAGGCCGGGACAGGGGATCGAGCAGTACTTC. It encodes CASSRPGQGIEQYF.

The CDR3: CASSLGLAGPTYEQYF. In DNA form, the CDR3 reads TGCGCCAGCAGCCTGGGACTAGCGGGCCCGACCTACGAGCAGTACTTC. J is TRBJ2-5 and V is TRBV5-1; 12 bases line up with TRBD2. Near its end, the DNA agrees better with TRBJ2-7, so the J call may be wrong. This CDR3 is 16 amino acids long. Germline V gene data show CDR1 as SGHRS and CDR2 as YFSETQ.

The gene calls are TRBV28 and TRBJ1-1, with TRBD1 matching over 9 bases. Germline CDR1 MDHEN, CDR2 SYDVKM. J was trimmed by 3 bases and V by 7 bases; bases with no gene match: 12. The CDR3 totals 16 residues. The DNA for the CDR3 is TGTGCCAGCATTGGAGGGACAGGGAGGGTGGACACTGAAGCTTTCTTT. It translates to CASIGGTGRVDTEAFF. Drawing the rest from reference TRBV28 and TRBJ1-1, the complete variable domain is DVKVTQSSRYLVKRTGEKVFLECVQDMDHENMFWYRQDPGLGLRLIYFSYDVKMKEKGDIPEGYSVSREKKERFSLILESASTNQTSMYLCASIGGTGRVDTEAFFGQGTRLTVV.

The rearrangement joins TRBV2 to TRBJ1-5; D not resolved. The V gene's germline CDR1 is SNHLY and CDR2 FYNNEI. V was shortened by 7 bases and J by 3 bases, with 10 bases between the two germline ends. This CDR3 has 13 amino acids. In DNA, the CDR3 is TGTGCCAGCAAGTTGCAGGACAATCAGCCCCAGCATTTT. Translating gives CASKLQDNQPQHF.

The sample holds a few counts of this clone. This rearrangement joins TRBV27 to TRBJ2-2, with D unresolved. The CDR3 has 12 amino acids. The V gene lost 4 bases and the J gene lost 7 bases, with 7 bases spanning the gap. Germline-derived CDR1 and CDR2 are MNHEY and SMNVEV (reference sequence). The CDR3 is CASSSRIGELFF. CDR3 in DNA: TGTGCCAGCAGTTCACGGATCGGGGAGCTGTTTTTT.

This chain connects TRBV6-6 to TRBJ2-2; D might be TRBD1 (5 bases). Germline V lookup: CDR1 MNHNY, CDR2 SVGAGI (reference sequence). The ends were cut back, 8 bases at V and 4 bases at J, with 17 bases in the middle. The CDR3 contains 15 residues. CDR3 sequence (DNA): TGTGCCAGCCTTAGGGGTGAGCGCAGCACCGGGGAGCTGTTTTTT. As protein: CASLRGERSTGELFF.

The chain joins TRBV7-8 to TRBJ1-4; D not resolved. V gave up 5 bases and J gave up 3 bases, with 13 bases separating them. In germline, CDR1 is SGHVS, CDR2 FQNEAQ. This CDR3 has 15 residues. The CDR3 region has the DNA TGTGCCAGCAGCCGACTTACGCGATCTAATGAAAAACTGTTTTTT. This translates into CASSRLTRSNEKLFF. The complete variable domain, with remaining parts taken from reference TRBV7-8 and TRBJ1-4, reads GAGVSQSPRYKVAKRGQDVALRCDPISGHVSLFWYQQALGQGPEFLTYFQNEAQLDKSGLPSDRFFAERPEGSVSTLKIQRTQQEDSAVYLCASSRLTRSNEKLFFGSGTQLSVL.

Points on this clone: Other DNA variants within this sample encode the same CDR3. This sequence joins TRBV28 and TRBJ1-1, with D unresolved. Germline values: CDR1 MDHEN, CDR2 SYDVKM. The CDR3 spans 11 residues. The germline V and J ends were trimmed by 5 bases and 2 bases, with 3 bases remaining between them. CDR3 sequence (DNA): TGTGCCAGCAGTGCCAACACTGAAGCTTTCTTT. Translating it yields CASSANTEAFF.

This chain connects TRBV5-1 to TRBJ2-1, with D possibly matching TRBD2 (6 bases). Per the germline V gene, CDR1 is SGHRS and CDR2 is YFSETQ. V gave up 1 base and J gave up 4 bases, with 15 bases separating them. The CDR3 covers 16 residues. CDR3 residues: CASSLIPGAEYNEQFF. CDR3 nucleotide sequence: TGCGCCAGCAGCTTGATACCGGGAGCAGAGTACAATGAGCAGTTCTTC.

V is TRBV18 and J is TRBJ1-1; TRBD1 matches 10 bases. Per the germline V gene, CDR1 is KGHSH and CDR2 is LQKENI. The CDR3 is made up of 15 amino acids. V gave up 4 bases and J gave up 4 bases; unmatched junction bases: 6. Written as DNA, the CDR3 is TGTGCCAGCTCACGAGCCGGGACAGGGGCCACTGAAGCTTTCTTT. Residues: CASSRAGTGATEAFF.

This chain connects TRBV27 to TRBJ1-1, with TRBD1 matching over 8 bases. The CDR3 runs 15 residues. V dropped 5 bases and J dropped 4; count of bases not matched to a gene: 9. CDR1 is MNHEY and CDR2 is SMNVEV in the germline V gene (reference sequence). CDR3 region: CASSGLTGVGTEAFF. CDR3 DNA: TGTGCCAGCAGTGGGTTGACAGGGGTCGGCACTGAAGCTTTCTTT.

The CDR3 DNA is TGTGCCAGCAGCGTAACTAGGAACACTGAAGCTTTCTTT. Residues: CASSVTRNTEAFF. The chain has TRBV9 and TRBJ1-1; D uncertain. The CDR3 loop spans 13 amino acids. Trimming took 1 base from V and 1 from J, leaving 5 bases between them. Germline CDR1 and CDR2: SGDLS and YYNGEE.

This clone occurred once. The CDR3 DNA follows: TGCAGCGTTGAGGCCAGGCTGAACACTGAAGCTTTCTTT. This sequence encodes CSVEARLNTEAFF. This rearrangement joins TRBV29-1 to TRBJ1-1; no reliable D call. V gave up 3 bases and J gave up 0 bases, with 8 bases separating them. This CDR3 contains 13 residues. Looked up from germline, CDR1 is SQVTM and CDR2 is ANQGSEA. Full variable domain (remainder filled in from reference TRBV29-1 and TRBJ1-1): SAVISQKPSRDICQRGTSLTIQCQVDSQVTMMFWYRQQPGQSLTLIATANQGSEATYESGFVIDKFPISRPNLTFSTLTVSNMSPEDSSIYLCSVEARLNTEAFFGQGTRLTVV.

The J gene is TRBJ1-2, the V gene TRBV5-1; no definite D call. The CDR3 contains 12 residues. Germline-derived CDR1 and CDR2 are SGHRS and YFSETQ. Deletions cut 3 bases from V and 0 bases from J, with 3 bases between. The CDR3 DNA reads as TGCGCCAGCAGCTACACTAACTATGGCTACACCTTC. Its translation: CASSYTNYGYTF.

In this sample, this clone turned up once. The gene calls are TRBV29-1 and TRBJ1-1; 10 nucleotides align to TRBD1. Germline CDR1 is SQVTM and CDR2 is ANQGSEA. CDR3 length: 14 residues. With V trimmed by 6 bases and J by 6 bases, 10 bases remained unmatched. This CDR3 reads CSVIRDRGWAEAFF. The CDR3 region has the DNA TGCAGCGTAATAAGGGACAGGGGATGGGCTGAAGCTTTCTTT.